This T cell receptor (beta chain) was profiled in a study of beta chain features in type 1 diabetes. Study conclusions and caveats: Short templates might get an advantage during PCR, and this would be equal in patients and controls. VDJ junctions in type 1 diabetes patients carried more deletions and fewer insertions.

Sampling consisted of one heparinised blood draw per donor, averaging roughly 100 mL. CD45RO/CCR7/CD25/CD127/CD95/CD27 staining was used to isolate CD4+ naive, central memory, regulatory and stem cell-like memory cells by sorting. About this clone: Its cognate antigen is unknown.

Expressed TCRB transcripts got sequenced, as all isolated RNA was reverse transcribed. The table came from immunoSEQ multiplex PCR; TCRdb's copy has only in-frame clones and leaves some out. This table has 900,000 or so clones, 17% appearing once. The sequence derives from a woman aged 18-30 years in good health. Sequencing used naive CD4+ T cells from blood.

For the CDR3, the DNA is TGTGCCAGCAGCCTGAGGGGACAGCCCAAAGAGACCCAGTACTTC. It codes for CASSLRGQPKETQYF. The J gene is TRBJ2-5, the V gene TRBV5-6, with 7 bases aligning to TRBD1. The ends lost 4 bases at V and 3 bases at J; junction bases unmatched: 9. Per the germline V gene, CDR1 is SGHDT and CDR2 is YYEEEE. The CDR3 covers 15 residues.